A selection of T cell receptor beta chains follows, all from one sample in a study of blood T cell repertoires in COVID-19. Clones were read by immunoSEQ multiplex PCR, and TCRdb kept only the in-frame ones, dropping some. Counted here are more than 100,000 clones, 70% to 90% occurring once; the ten biggest clones make up 0.75% to 0.9%. The sequencing input was peripheral blood. Every receptor here comes from a woman in her fifties or sixties with active or convalescent COVID-19. Both conserved end residues are part of each CDR3. A D gene is named only where the DNA matches it firmly. Clone sizes are given selectively: once, few, many, or a class where the clone is expanded.

v_gene	abundance	j_gene	d_gene	CDR3nt	CDR3aa
TRBV19	once	TRBJ2-3	TRBD2	TGTGCCAGTAGACCAGGGGTAGCGGGATCAGATACGCAGTATTTT	CASRPGVAGSDTQYF
TRBV19	NA	TRBJ1-6	NA	TGTGCCAGTAGTACTCGGGTGGATTCACCCCTCCACTTT	CASSTRVDSPLHF
TRBV19	NA	TRBJ1-2	NA	TGTGCCAGTAGTATACCGGAGCCGAGAAAGTATGGCTACACCTTC	CASSIPEPRKYGYTF
TRBV19	NA	TRBJ2-5	TRBD1	TGTGCCAGTAGTAGTGTCCCGGGACAGGCCCCGGGAGAGACCCAGTACTTC	CASSSVPGQAPGETQYF
TRBV18	NA	TRBJ2-7	TRBD1	TGTGCCAGCTCACCACAGGGGGCGTCCGGCGAGCAGTACTTC	CASSPQGASGEQYF
TRBV18	NA	TRBJ1-5	NA	TGTGCCAGCTCACCCGCCAGGGGAGGGAGCAATCAGCCCCAGCATTTT	CASSPARGGSNQPQHF
TRBV7-3	NA	TRBJ2-7	TRBD2	TGTGCCAGCAGCTCGCTGGGCCATGGACTAGCGGGAGCCGAGCAGTACTTC	CASSSLGHGLAGAEQYF
TRBV9	NA	TRBJ2-5	TRBD2	TGTGCCAGCAGCCCAAGACTAGCGGGATTCGAGACCCAGTACTTC	CASSPRLAGFETQYF
TRBV6-5	NA	TRBJ2-2	NA	TGTGCCAGCAGTTACATCGAAAACGTCGGCACCGGGGAGCTGTTTTTT	CASSYIENVGTGELFF
TRBV5-6	once	TRBJ2-5	TRBD1	TGTGCCAGCAGCCCCGGACAGGGAGAGACCCAGTACTTC	CASSPGQGETQYF
TRBV6-6	NA	TRBJ2-7	TRBD2	TGTGCCAGCAGTCCCCACAAGGTAGGGACTAGCGGGAGCTCCTACGAGCAGTACTTC	CASSPHKVGTSGSSYEQYF
TRBV2	NA	TRBJ1-2	TRBD1	TGTGCCAGCAGTGACAAGGGACAGGGGTTCTATGGCTACACCTTC	CASSDKGQGFYGYTF
TRBV15	NA	TRBJ2-2	NA	TGTGCCACCAGCAGAGATGAAATAGCGCGGACGGGCACCGGGGAGCTGTTTTTT	CATSRDEIARTGTGELFF
TRBV4-2	NA	TRBJ2-2	NA	TGTGCCAGCAGCCAAGATAGGGGAACCGGGGAGCTGTTTTTT	CASSQDRGTGELFF
TRBV4-2	NA	TRBJ2-3	NA	TGTGCCAGCAGCCAAGATACGAGCCAGGGTACGCAGTATTTT	CASSQDTSQGTQYF
TRBV28	NA	TRBJ1-1	TRBD1	TGTGCCAGCAGTTTACCGGGACAGTCCTCAAACACTGAAGCTTTCTTT	CASSLPGQSSNTEAFF
TRBV28	NA	TRBJ2-5	TRBD1	TGTGCCAGCAGTTTCTTCAGGGGGCAACGAGAGACCCAGTACTTC	CASSFFRGQRETQYF
TRBV11-2	NA	TRBJ2-5	NA	TGTGCCAGCAGCCTGCAGGACAGCCTCCTCCAAGAGACCCAGTACTTC	CASSLQDSLLQETQYF
TRBV4-2	NA	TRBJ1-2	NA	TGTGCCAGCAGCCAGAGACAGGATCTTAACTATGGCTACACCTTC	CASSQRQDLNYGYTF
TRBV28	NA	TRBJ2-4	TRBD2	TGTGCCAGCAGCGGGGGGACCAAAAACATTCAGTACTTC	CASSGGTKNIQYF
TRBV11-3	NA	TRBJ2-1	NA	TGTGCCAGCAGCTTCCAGGCGAATGAGCAGTTCTTC	CASSFQANEQFF
TRBV24-1	NA	TRBJ1-5	NA	TGTGCCACCAGTCCGAGGGGGAATCAGCCCCAGCATTTT	CATSPRGNQPQHF
TRBV9	NA	TRBJ2-3	TRBD2	TGTGCCAGCAGCTCGAGGACTAGCATGGATACGCAGTATTTT	CASSSRTSMDTQYF
TRBV19	NA	TRBJ2-1	NA	TGTGCCAGTAGTCGTACCCCAGGTGAGCAGTTCTTC	CASSRTPGEQFF
TRBV6-1	few	TRBJ1-5	TRBD1	TGTGCCAGCAGTGAACCGGGACAGGGCAATCAGCCCCAGCATTTT	CASSEPGQGNQPQHF
TRBV3-1/TRBV3-2	NA	TRBJ1-6	NA	TGTGCCAGCAGCCAAGTGGGCGAGGGAGTTTCACCCCTCCACTTT	CASSQVGEGVSPLHF
TRBV24-1	NA	TRBJ1-3	NA	TGTGCCACCAGTGACGGCGGCTCTGGAAACACCATATATTTT	CATSDGGSGNTIYF
TRBV24-1	NA	TRBJ1-1	NA	TGTGCCACCAGTGGGCAGGGAGGGGCGAAGGAAGCTTTCTTT	CATSGQGGAKEAFF
TRBV19	once	TRBJ2-7	NA	TGTGCCACCAGTCGGGGTACGGACTCCTACGAGCAGTACTTC	CATSRGTDSYEQYF
TRBV7-2	NA	TRBJ2-7	TRBD2	TGTGCCAGCAGCTCAACACTAGCGGGTACAGCCTACGAGCAGTACTTC	CASSSTLAGTAYEQYF
TRBV3-1/TRBV3-2	NA	TRBJ2-4	NA	TGTGCCAGCAGCCTAGCCGGCGGGCGTGGTGACATTCAGTACTTC	CASSLAGGRGDIQYF
TRBV19	NA	TRBJ1-1	NA	TGTGCCAGTAGTAAACTGTGGAACACTGAAGCTTTCTTT	CASSKLWNTEAFF
TRBV7-2	NA	TRBJ1-2	NA	TGTGCCAGCAGCAAAGACAGGTACTATGGCTACACCTTC	CASSKDRYYGYTF
TRBV7-3	once	TRBJ1-2	TRBD1	TGTGCCAGCAGCTTACGAGGGGGCGCGAACTATGGCTACACCTTC	CASSLRGGANYGYTF
TRBV6-5	NA	TRBJ2-2	NA	TGTGCCAGCAGTTACTCGGGCCTCACCGGGGAGCTGTTTTTT	CASSYSGLTGELFF
TRBV6-5	NA	TRBJ1-5	TRBD1	TGTGCCAGCACGGGGACAGGAGGCAATCAGCCCCAGCATTTT	CASTGTGGNQPQHF
TRBV28	NA	TRBJ1-1	TRBD1	TGTGCCAGCAGTTTATGGCCGGGACAGAAAAACACTGAAGCTTTCTTT	CASSLWPGQKNTEAFF
TRBV4-1	once	TRBJ2-6	TRBD1	TGCGCCAGCAGCCGACCGACAGGGGGCGCCCTCTCTGGGGCCAACGTCCTGACTTTC	CASSRPTGGALSGANVLTF
TRBV9	NA	TRBJ2-3	TRBD2	TGTGCCAGCAGCGTCGGGGGGAGGGGCACAGATACGCAGTATTTT	CASSVGGRGTDTQYF
TRBV7-2	NA	TRBJ2-3	TRBD2	TGTGCCAGCAGCTTAGTCCAGCGGGGGACAGATACGCAGTATTTT	CASSLVQRGTDTQYF
TRBV18	NA	TRBJ1-2	NA	TGTGCCAGCTCACCAACAGGGTTGGTCTATGGCTACACCTTC	CASSPTGLVYGYTF